Listed below are T cell receptor beta chains from one sample, sequenced in a study of radiotherapy plus CTLA-4 blockade in lung cancer. Here immunoSEQ multiplex PCR was the method, and the copy in TCRdb shows in-frame clones only, minus some. The repertoire holds tens of thousands of clones, with around 84% as singletons. The sequencing used peripheral blood, collected from a patient treated with radiotherapy plus ipilimumab. These receptors were taken from a human donor with non-small cell lung cancer who had stable disease on radiotherapy plus ipilimumab. CDR3s include the opening cysteine and the closing phenylalanine or tryptophan. Fields, in order: D gene, clone size, J gene, V gene, CDR3 protein, CDR3 DNA. The D gene is left open where the match is weak. Some rows have no size entry. The others give once, few or many, or a class for an expanded clone.

>TRBD1|-|TRBJ1-6|TRBV28
CASSPGQASWGPPLHF
TGTGCCAGCAGCCCCGGACAGGCGAGCTGGGGTCCACCCCTCCACTTT
>TRBD2|few|TRBJ2-2|TRBV28
CASRFAGGIGELFF
TGTGCCAGCAGATTCGCGGGAGGTATAGGGGAGCTGTTTTTT
>TRBD2|-|TRBJ2-2|TRBV7-8
CASSPRPGLANTGELFF
TGTGCCAGCAGCCCCCGACCAGGACTAGCGAACACCGGGGAGCTGTTTTTT
>TRBD2|once|TRBJ2-4|TRBV28
CASSLAGGGNIQYF
TGTGCCAGCTCACTAGCGGGAGGGGGAAACATTCAGTACTTC
>-|-|TRBJ1-2|TRBV2
CASSEYRAGYGYTF
TGTGCCAGCAGTGAATACAGGGCGGGCTATGGCTACACCTTC
>TRBD2|-|TRBJ2-2|TRBV5-3
CARSLAGGPWTGELFF
TGTGCCAGAAGCTTGGCGGGGGGGCCATGGACCGGGGAGCTGTTTTTT
>-|-|TRBJ2-2|TRBV6-1
CASGAAGELFF
TGTGCCAGCGGGGCGGCGGGGGAGCTGTTTTTT
>-|-|TRBJ1-1|TRBV7-9
CASSFSGAMNTEAFF
TGTGCCAGCAGCTTTTCCGGGGCTATGAACACTGAAGCTTTCTTT
>-|-|TRBJ2-5|TRBV5-4
CASSLRRGETQYF
TGTGCCAGCAGCTTGAGACGTGGCGAGACCCAGTACTTC
>TRBD2|once|TRBJ2-7|TRBV5-1
CASSLESSGFYEQYF
TGCGCCAGCAGCTTGGAGTCTAGCGGGTTCTACGAGCAGTACTTC
>-|-|TRBJ2-1|TRBV5-4
CASTPVGYNEQFF
TGTGCCAGCACCCCGGTGGGCTACAATGAGCAGTTCTTC
>-|-|TRBJ2-5|TRBV15
CATSRARRIDSYQETQYF
TGTGCCACCAGCAGAGCCAGACGAATTGATTCGTACCAAGAGACCCAGTACTTC
>-|-|TRBJ2-7|TRBV21-1
CASSKVRQPYEQYF
TGTGCCAGCAGCAAGGTACGGCAGCCCTACGAGCAGTACTTC
>-|-|TRBJ2-7|TRBV2
CASSRDYEQYF
TGTGCCAGCAGCCGTGACTACGAGCAGTACTTC
>-|few|TRBJ1-4|TRBV4-1
CASSQYRDGENEKLFF
TGCGCCAGCAGCCAGTACCGGGACGGGGAAAATGAAAAACTGTTTTTT
>TRBD1|few|TRBJ1-6|TRBV27
CASSLRELGRGRGPLHF
TGTGCCAGCAGTTTAAGGGAGTTGGGCAGGGGGCGCGGACCCCTCCACTTT
>-|-|TRBJ1-2|TRBV27
CASKFVGVGRGGDGYTF
TGTGCCAGCAAGTTTGTGGGGGTCGGCAGAGGAGGGGATGGCTACACCTTC
>TRBD1|-|TRBJ2-7|TRBV6-1
CASSVRTGQWGSYEQYF
TGTGCCAGCAGTGTTCGGACAGGGCAATGGGGCTCCTACGAGCAGTACTTC
>-|-|TRBJ2-7|TRBV6-4
CASSAGTYEQYF
TGTGCCAGCAGTGCCGGGACCTACGAGCAGTACTTC
>-|-|TRBJ1-5|TRBV5-1
CASSPDGSNQPQHF
TGCGCCAGCAGCCCCGACGGATCGAATCAGCCCCAGCATTTT
>-|-|TRBJ1-2|TRBV6-5
CASSYSTANYGYTF
TGTGCCAGCAGTTACTCCACAGCTAACTATGGCTACACCTTC
>TRBD1|-|TRBJ2-1|TRBV18
CASSPPVQAGGQPSSYNEQFF
TGTGCCAGCTCACCACCGGTCCAAGCAGGGGGACAGCCGAGCTCCTACAATGAGCAGTTCTTC